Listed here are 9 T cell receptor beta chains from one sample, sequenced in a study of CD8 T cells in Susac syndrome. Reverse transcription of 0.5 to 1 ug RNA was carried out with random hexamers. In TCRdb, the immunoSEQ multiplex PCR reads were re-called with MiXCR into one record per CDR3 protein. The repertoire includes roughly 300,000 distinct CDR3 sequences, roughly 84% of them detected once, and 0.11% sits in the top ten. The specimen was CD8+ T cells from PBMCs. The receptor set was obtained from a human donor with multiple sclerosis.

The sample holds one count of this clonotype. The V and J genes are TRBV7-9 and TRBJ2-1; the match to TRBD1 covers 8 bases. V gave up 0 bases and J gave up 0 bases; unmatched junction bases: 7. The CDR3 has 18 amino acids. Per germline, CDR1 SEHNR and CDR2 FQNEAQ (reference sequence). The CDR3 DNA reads TGTGCCAGCAGCTTAGCGAACTGGACAGGGCACTCCTACAATGAGCAGTTCTTC. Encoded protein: CASSLANWTGHSYNEQFF. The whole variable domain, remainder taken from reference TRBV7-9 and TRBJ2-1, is DTGVSQNPRHKITKRGQNVTFRCDPISEHNRLYWYRQTLGQGPEFLTYFQNEAQLEKSRLLSDRFSAERPKGSFSTLEIQRTEQGDSAMYLCASSLANWTGHSYNEQFFGPGTRLTVL.

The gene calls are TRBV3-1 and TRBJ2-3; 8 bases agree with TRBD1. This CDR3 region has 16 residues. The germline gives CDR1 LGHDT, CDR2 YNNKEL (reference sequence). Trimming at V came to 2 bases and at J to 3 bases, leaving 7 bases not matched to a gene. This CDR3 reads CASSQTGTGETDTQYF. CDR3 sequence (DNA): TGTGCCAGCAGCCAAACCGGGACAGGAGAGACAGATACGCAGTATTTT.

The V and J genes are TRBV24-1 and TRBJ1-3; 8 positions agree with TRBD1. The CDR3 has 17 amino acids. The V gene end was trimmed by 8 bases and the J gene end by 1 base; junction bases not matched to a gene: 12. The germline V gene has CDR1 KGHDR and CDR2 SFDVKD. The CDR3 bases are TGTGCCACCATTACAAGACAGGGGCGACGATCTGGAAACACCATATATTTT. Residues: CATITRQGRRSGNTIYF.

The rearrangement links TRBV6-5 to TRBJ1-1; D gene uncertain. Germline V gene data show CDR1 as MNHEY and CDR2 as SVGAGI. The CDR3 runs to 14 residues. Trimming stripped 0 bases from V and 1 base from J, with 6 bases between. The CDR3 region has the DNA TGTGCCAGCAGTTACTCGCGTGGGAACACTGAAGCTTTCTTT. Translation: CASSYSRGNTEAFF.

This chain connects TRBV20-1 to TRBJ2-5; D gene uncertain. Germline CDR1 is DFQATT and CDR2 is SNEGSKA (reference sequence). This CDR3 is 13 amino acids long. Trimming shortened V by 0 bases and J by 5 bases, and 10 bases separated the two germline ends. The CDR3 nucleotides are TGCAGTGCTAGAGATCTCTTACCGGAGACCCAGTACTTC. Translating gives CSARDLLPETQYF.

The CDR3 is CASSLRESEWRYF. Here the CDR3 DNA reads TGTGCCAGCAGCTTACGTGAGTCGGAGTGGCGGTACTTC. V gene TRBV13 combines with J gene TRBJ2-7; D is unresolved. Germline lookup yields CDR1 PRHDT and CDR2 FYEKMQ (reference sequence). V was pared by 2 bases and J by 12 bases, with 17 bases between. The CDR3 has 13 amino acids.

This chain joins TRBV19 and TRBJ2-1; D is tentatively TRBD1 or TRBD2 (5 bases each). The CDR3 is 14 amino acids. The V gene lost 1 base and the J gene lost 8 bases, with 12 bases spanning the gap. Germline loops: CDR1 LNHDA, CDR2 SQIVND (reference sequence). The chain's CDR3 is CASSIGDRGDEQFF. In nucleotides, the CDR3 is TGTGCCAGTAGTATAGGTGACCGAGGGGATGAGCAGTTCTTC.

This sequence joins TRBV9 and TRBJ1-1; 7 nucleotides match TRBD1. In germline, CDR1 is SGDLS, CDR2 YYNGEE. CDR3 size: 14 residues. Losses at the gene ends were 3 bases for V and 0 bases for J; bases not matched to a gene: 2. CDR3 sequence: CASSGGQVNTEAFF. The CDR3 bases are TGTGCCAGCAGCGGTGGACAGGTGAACACTGAAGCTTTCTTT.

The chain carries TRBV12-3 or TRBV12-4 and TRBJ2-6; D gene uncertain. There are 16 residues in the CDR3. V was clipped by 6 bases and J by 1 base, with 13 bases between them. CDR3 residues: CASSGSPLSGANVLTF. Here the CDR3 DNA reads TGTGCCAGCAGCGGGTCCCCCCTATCTGGGGCCAACGTCCTGACTTTC.